The source of this T cell receptor beta chain is a study of T cells after yellow fever vaccination. Overall study: In the case of low-cell-number fractions, SMART-Seq v4 Ultra Low Input was used for preparation.

Germline lookup yields CDR1 KGHSH and CDR2 LQKENI. Between the trimmed V and J ends, which lost 3 bases and 7 bases, there was a span of 18 bases. The CDR3 sequence is 15 residues long. A few counts support this clonotype. The antigen is unknown. One entry per CDR3 protein, called by TCRdb with MiXCR from the 5' RACE reads. The table has a few hundred thousand distinct CDR3 sequences, approximately 12% seen once; the top ten hold roughly 3.1%. General study results and limits: Highly abundant clonotypes carried over from the bulk population could end up in FACS-sorted repertoires as contaminants.

The chain recombines TRBV18 with TRBJ2-5; D is unresolved. This sequence originates from a man aged 18 to 30 who received the YFV17D yellow fever vaccine. The sample was CD4+ T cells sorted from PBMCs, taken 15 days after the yellow fever booster vaccination. CDR3 sequence reads: CASSPPYSPQLTQYF. Here the CDR3 DNA reads TGTGCCAGCTCACCTCCCTATTCCCCTCAGTTGACCCAGTACTTC.